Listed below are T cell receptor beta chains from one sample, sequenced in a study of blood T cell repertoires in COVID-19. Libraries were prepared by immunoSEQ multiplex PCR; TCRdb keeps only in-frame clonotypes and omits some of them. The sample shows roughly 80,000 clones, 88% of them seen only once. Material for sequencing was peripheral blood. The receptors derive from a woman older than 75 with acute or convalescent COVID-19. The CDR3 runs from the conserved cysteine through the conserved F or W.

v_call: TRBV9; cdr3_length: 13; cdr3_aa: CASSRQRTDTQYF
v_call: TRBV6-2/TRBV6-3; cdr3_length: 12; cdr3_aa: CASSYSRGEQYF
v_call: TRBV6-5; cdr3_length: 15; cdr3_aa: CASSPLDWGGGELFF
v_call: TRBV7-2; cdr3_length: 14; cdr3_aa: CASSLDRGNTEAFF
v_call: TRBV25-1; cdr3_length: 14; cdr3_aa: CASSFRQANTEAFF
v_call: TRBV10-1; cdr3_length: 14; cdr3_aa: CASSERGFGDEQYF
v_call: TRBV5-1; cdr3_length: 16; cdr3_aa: CASSKSQSSSGNTIYF
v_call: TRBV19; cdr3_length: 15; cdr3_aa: CASSITSGESYEQYF
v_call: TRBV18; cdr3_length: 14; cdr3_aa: CASSRDRGSYEQYF
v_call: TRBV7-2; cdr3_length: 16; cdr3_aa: CASSLVAGQRNSPLHF
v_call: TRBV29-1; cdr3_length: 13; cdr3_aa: CSAQQGWNTEAFF
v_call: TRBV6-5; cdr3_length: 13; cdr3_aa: CASNNPRSGELFF
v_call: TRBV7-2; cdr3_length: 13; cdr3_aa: CASSLSAGRGQYF
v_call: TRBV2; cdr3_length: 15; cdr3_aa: CASSKLAGGTGELFF